The rows below give T cell receptor beta chains drawn from one sample of a study of regulatory and conventional T cells in RAG deficiency. The table came from immunoSEQ multiplex PCR; TCRdb's copy has only in-frame clones and leaves some out. The table includes about 46,000 clones, around 89% detected once. The same data also contributed to another study, on regulatory T cells.

Sequencing used CD4+ effector T cells sorted from blood. These receptors all stem from a human donor in good health. CDR3s include the opening cysteine and the closing phenylalanine or tryptophan. Fields, in order: clone size, J gene, V gene, D gene, CDR3 DNA, CDR3 protein. D genes are given only for firm matches. Size values are once, few and many counts, or a class for expanded clones, and some rows have none.

once	TRBJ1-4	TRBV11-3	-	TGTGCCAGCAGCTTCGGGTCTGGGGAAAAACTGTTTTTT	CASSFGSGEKLFF
-	TRBJ1-1	TRBV7-9	-	TGTGCCAGCAGCTTTGGCCAGGGCACAGCTTTCTTT	CASSFGQGTAFF
-	TRBJ1-6	TRBV6-1	-	TGTGCCAGCAGTGAAGTAGGTAGTAATTCACCCCTCCACTTT	CASSEVGSNSPLHF
-	TRBJ2-5	TRBV6-1	-	TGTGCCAGCAGTGAATCCCTAGCTAAACAAGAGACCCAGTACTTC	CASSESLAKQETQYF
-	TRBJ2-7	TRBV2	TRBD2	TGTGCCAGCCTGACTAGCTTCTACGAGCAGTACTTC	CASLTSFYEQYF
-	TRBJ1-1	TRBV6-6	-	TGTGCCAGCAGTCCCGGGGCCACTGAAGCTTTCTTT	CASSPGATEAFF
-	TRBJ2-2	TRBV12-5	TRBD1	TGTGCTAGTGGTTTGGGGCAGGGGGTTTCGAACACCGGGGAGCTGTTTTTT	CASGLGQGVSNTGELFF
few	TRBJ2-5	TRBV18	TRBD1	TGTGCCAGCTCACCACCAATCGGAGGACAGGGAAACGACCAAGAGACCCAGTACTTC	CASSPPIGGQGNDQETQYF
once	TRBJ2-5	TRBV28	-	TGTGCCAGCAGTTCGATTTGGGAGACCCAGTACTTC	CASSSIWETQYF
-	TRBJ1-3	TRBV7-6	-	TGTGCCAGCAGCCTCAAGGCGCGGGGGCGAGGTAACTTTGGAAACACCATATATTTT	CASSLKARGRGNFGNTIYF
-	TRBJ2-1	TRBV14	TRBD2	TGTGCCAGCAGCCCCGCAGGGGCGGGAGGTCGTGAGTTCTTC	CASSPAGAGGREFF